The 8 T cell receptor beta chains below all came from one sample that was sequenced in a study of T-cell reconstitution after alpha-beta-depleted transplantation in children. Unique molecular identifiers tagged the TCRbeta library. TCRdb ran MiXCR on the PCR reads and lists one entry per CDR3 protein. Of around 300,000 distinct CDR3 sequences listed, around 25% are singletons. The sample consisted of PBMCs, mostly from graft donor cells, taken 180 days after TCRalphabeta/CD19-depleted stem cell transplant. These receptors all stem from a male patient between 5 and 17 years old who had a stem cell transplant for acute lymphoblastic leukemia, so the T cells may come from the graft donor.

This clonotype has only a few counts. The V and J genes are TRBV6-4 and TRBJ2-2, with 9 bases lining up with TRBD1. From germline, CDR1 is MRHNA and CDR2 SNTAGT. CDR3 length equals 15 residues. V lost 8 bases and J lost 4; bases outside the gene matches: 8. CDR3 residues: CASPSGTGTTGELFF. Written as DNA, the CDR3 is TGTGCCAGCCCCTCCGGGACAGGGACCACCGGGGAGCTGTTTTTT.

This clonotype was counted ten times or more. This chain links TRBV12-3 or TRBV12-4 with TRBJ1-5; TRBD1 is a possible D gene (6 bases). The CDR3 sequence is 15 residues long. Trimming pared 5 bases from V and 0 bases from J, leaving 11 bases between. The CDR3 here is CASSTRTVSNQPQHF. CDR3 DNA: TGTGCCAGCAGTACCCGGACAGTTAGCAATCAGCCCCAGCATTTT.

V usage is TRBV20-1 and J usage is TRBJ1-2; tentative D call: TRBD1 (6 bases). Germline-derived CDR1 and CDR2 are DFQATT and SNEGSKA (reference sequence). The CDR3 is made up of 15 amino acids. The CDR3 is CTGGRGRGVYYGYTF. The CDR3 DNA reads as TGCACTGGGGGCAGGGGCCGCGGGGTCTACTATGGCTACACCTTC.

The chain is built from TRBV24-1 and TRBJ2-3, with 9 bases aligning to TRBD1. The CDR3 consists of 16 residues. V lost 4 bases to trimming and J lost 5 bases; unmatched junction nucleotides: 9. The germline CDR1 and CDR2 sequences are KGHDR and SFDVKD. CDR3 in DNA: TGTGCCACCAGTGACCAGGGACAGGGTGTTGGAGATACGCAGTATTTT. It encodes CATSDQGQGVGDTQYF.

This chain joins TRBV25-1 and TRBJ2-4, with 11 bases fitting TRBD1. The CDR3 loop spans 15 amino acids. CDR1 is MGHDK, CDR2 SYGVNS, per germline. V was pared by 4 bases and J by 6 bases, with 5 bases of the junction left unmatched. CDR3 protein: CASSVPGTGGNIQYF. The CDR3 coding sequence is TGTGCCAGCAGTGTCCCCGGGACAGGGGGAAACATTCAGTACTTC.

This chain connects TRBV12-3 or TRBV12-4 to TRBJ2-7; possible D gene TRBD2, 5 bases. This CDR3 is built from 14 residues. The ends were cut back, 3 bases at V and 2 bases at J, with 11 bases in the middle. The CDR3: CASSFGGSPYEQYF. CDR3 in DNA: TGTGCCAGCAGTTTTGGCGGGTCCCCCTACGAGCAGTACTTC.

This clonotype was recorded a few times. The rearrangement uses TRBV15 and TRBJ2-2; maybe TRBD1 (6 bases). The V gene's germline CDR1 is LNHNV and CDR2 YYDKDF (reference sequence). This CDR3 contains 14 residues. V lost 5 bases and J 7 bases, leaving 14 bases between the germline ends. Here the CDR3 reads CATSWNQGLGELFF. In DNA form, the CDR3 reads TGTGCCACCAGCTGGAATCAGGGGCTCGGGGAGCTGTTTTTT. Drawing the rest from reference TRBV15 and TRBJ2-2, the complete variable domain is DAMVIQNPRYQVTQFGKPVTLSCSQTLNHNVMYWYQQKSSQAPKLLFHYYDKDFNNEADTPDNFQSRRPNTSFCFLDIRSPGLGDTAMYLCATSWNQGLGELFFGEGSRLTVL.

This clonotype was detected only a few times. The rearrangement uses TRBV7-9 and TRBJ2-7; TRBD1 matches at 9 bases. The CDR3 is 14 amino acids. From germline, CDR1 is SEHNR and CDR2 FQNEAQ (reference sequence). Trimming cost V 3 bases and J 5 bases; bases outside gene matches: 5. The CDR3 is CASSFLGQGHEQYF. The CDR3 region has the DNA TGTGCCAGCAGCTTTTTGGGACAGGGACACGAGCAGTACTTC.